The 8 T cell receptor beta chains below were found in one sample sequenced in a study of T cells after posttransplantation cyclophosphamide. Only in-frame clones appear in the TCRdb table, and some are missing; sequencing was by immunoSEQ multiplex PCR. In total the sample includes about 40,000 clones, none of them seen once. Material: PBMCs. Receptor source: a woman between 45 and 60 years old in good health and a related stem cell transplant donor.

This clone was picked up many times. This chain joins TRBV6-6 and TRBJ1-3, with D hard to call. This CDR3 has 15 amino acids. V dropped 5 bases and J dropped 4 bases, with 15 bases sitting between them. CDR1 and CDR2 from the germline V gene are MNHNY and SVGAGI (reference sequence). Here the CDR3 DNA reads TGTGCCAGCAGTGACCTAGAAGCGAGGGGAAACACCATATATTTT. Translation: CASSDLEARGNTIYF.

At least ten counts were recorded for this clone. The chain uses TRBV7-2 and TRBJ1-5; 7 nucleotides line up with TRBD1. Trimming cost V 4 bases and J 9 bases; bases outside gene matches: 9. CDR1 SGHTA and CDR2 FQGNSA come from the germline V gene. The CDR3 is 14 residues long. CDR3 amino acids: CASSSRTGSGPQHF. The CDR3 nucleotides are TGTGCCAGCAGCTCAAGGACAGGATCAGGGCCCCAGCATTTT.

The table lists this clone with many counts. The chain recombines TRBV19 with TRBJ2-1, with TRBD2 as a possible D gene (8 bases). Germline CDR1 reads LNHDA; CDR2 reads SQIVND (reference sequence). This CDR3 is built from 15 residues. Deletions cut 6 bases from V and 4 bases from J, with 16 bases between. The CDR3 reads CASRFREGAYNEQFF. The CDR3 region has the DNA TGTGCCAGTAGGTTCCGGGAGGGGGCTTACAATGAGCAGTTCTTC.

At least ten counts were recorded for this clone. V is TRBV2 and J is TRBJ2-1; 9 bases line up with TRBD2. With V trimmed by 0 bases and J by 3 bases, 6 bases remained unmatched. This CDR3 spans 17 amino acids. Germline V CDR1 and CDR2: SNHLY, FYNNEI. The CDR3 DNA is TGTGCCAGCAGTGAAGCGGGGGGACTAGCTTTCTACAATGAGCAGTTCTTC. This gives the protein CASSEAGGLAFYNEQFF.

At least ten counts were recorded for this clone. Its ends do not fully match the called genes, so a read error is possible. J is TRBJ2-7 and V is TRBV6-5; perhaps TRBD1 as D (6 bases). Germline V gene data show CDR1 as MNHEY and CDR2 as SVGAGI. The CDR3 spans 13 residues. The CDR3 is CASSYRGQTELYF. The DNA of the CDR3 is TGTGCCAGCAGTTACCGCGGACAGACCGAGCTGTACTTC.

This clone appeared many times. As DNA, the CDR3 is TGCGCCAGCAGCCAAGATCGGTGGAACGGGGGCTACACCTTC. This sequence encodes CASSQDRWNGGYTF. V and J are TRBV4-1 and TRBJ1-2; D ambiguous. The CDR3 has 14 residues. V lost 0 bases and J lost 8, with 13 bases in between. Germline values: CDR1 MGHRA, CDR2 YSYEKL.

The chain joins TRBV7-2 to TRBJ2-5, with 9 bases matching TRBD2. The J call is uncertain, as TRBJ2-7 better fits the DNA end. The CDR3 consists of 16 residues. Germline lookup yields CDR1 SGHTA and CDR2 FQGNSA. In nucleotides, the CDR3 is TGTGCCAGCAGCTCCCAAGGCGGGGGGGCCGCCTACGAGCAGTACTTC. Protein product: CASSSQGGGAAYEQYF.

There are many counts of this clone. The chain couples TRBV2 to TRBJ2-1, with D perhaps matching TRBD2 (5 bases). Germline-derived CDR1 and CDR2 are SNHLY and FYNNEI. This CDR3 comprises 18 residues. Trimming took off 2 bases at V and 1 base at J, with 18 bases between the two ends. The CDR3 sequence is CASSEKGVRRASYNEQFF. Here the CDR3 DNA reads TGTGCCAGCAGTGAAAAGGGCGTAAGGCGGGCGTCCTACAATGAGCAGTTCTTC. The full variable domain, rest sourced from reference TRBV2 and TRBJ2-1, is EPEVTQTPSHQVTQMGQEVILRCVPISNHLYFYWYRQILGQKVEFLVSFYNNEISEKSEIFDDQFSVERPDGSNFTLKIRSTKLEDSAMYFCASSEKGVRRASYNEQFFGPGTRLTVL.